The rows below give T cell receptor beta chains drawn from one sample of a study of T cell responses to AZD1222 COVID-19 vaccine. The assay was immunoSEQ multiplex PCR, and TCRdb's table has in-frame clones only and misses some. The table records tens of thousands of clones, roughly three quarters of them present only once. Here the sequenced sample was peripheral blood, taken 28 days after the second AZD1222 dose. These receptor sequences come from an adult who received the AZD1222 COVID-19 vaccine. Each CDR3 is given with its conserved first and last residue. The order of the fields is D gene, clone size, J gene, V gene, CDR3 DNA, CDR3 protein. A D gene is named only where the DNA matches it firmly. Rows may omit the clone size; those that give it use once, few, many or a size class.

TRBD1	once	TRBJ2-4	TRBV7-9	TGTGCCAGCAGCTTAGTTGAGACAGGGAAAAACATTCAGTACTTC	CASSLVETGKNIQYF
-	-	TRBJ2-5	TRBV15	TGTGCCACCAGCAGTCCGGGACTGCAAACGACCCAGTACTTC	CATSSPGLQTTQYF
-	few	TRBJ2-1	TRBV11-3	TGTGCCAGCAGCCCAACCGGCGGAAGCTCCTACAATGAGCAGTTCTTC	CASSPTGGSSYNEQFF
-	once	TRBJ1-3	TRBV7-9	TGTGCCAGCAGCTCAAACCAGCTTGGACGGGCAGGAAACACCATATATTTT	CASSSNQLGRAGNTIYF
TRBD1	-	TRBJ1-4	TRBV6-5	TGTGCCACGGGAAGACAGGGGGATGAAAAACTGTTTTTT	CATGRQGDEKLFF
TRBD1	-	TRBJ1-2	TRBV7-3	TGTGCCAGCAGGTCGACAGGGCGCTATGGCTACACCTTC	CASRSTGRYGYTF
-	-	TRBJ2-6	TRBV7-9	TGTGCCAGCAGCTTCGGGGGGGCCAACGTCCTGACTTTC	CASSFGGANVLTF
-	-	TRBJ2-5	TRBV11-2	TGTGCCAGCAGCTCCAACCGGGAGACCCAGTACTTC	CASSSNRETQYF
-	-	TRBJ2-3	TRBV19	TGTGCCAGTAGTAGCGGATACACAGATACGCAGTATTTT	CASSSGYTDTQYF
TRBD2	-	TRBJ2-1	TRBV19	TGTGCCAGTACCGTTAGCGGGAGCTCCTACAATGAGCAGTTCTTC	CASTVSGSSYNEQFF
-	-	TRBJ1-5	TRBV19	TGTGCCAGTAGTGGGCAGACAACCCGGTCCCAGCATTTT	CASSGQTTRSQHF
-	-	TRBJ1-2	TRBV19	TGTGCCAGTAGTATCGCGCAGCCCACCGGGACCGGCTATGGCTACACCTTC	CASSIAQPTGTGYGYTF
-	-	TRBJ1-1	TRBV19	TGTGCCAGTAGTATCTCGGGACGTCGGAACACTGAAGCTTTCTTT	CASSISGRRNTEAFF
-	few	TRBJ1-1	TRBV28	TGTGCCAGCAGTCCGGGGACGGAAGCTTTCTTT	CASSPGTEAFF
-	few	TRBJ2-2	TRBV11-2	TGTGCCAGCAGCCCCTTTTCCCCGAACACCGGGGAGCTGTTTTTT	CASSPFSPNTGELFF
-	-	TRBJ2-5	TRBV19	TGTGCCACAGGACTGGAACAAGAGACCCAGTACTTC	CATGLEQETQYF